Listed here is a single T cell receptor (beta chain). Its specificity is not known. Assay: immunoSEQ multiplex PCR; the TCRdb copy retains only in-frame clones and omits some. The data show some 95,000 clones, around 89% seen once. CDR1 and CDR2 (germline): MDHEN, SYDVKM. The CDR3 spans 15 residues. The V end was cut by 7 bases, the J end by 5 bases, with 20 bases between. The data were taken from a study of T cell responses to AZD1222 COVID-19 vaccine. Points from the study as a whole: Only 5 or 6 people who got AZD1222 tested seropositive at baseline. The CD4 TCRs associated with vaccination extended across spike and predominated at 160-218 and 743-854. Repertoires were obtained only post-peak T cell response.

The specimen comprised peripheral blood, sampled 28 days after the second AZD1222 dose. The receptor comes from an adult who received the AZD1222 COVID-19 vaccine. The chain uses TRBV28 and TRBJ1-1; D is undetermined. CDR3 DNA: TGTGCCAGCACCCTTGGCGGTGGGTTGGGGACTGAAGCTTTCTTT. It is translated as CASTLGGGLGTEAFF. The whole variable domain, remainder taken from reference TRBV28 and TRBJ1-1, is DVKVTQSSRYLVKRTGEKVFLECVQDMDHENMFWYRQDPGLGLRLIYFSYDVKMKEKGDIPEGYSVSREKKERFSLILESASTNQTSMYLCASTLGGGLGTEAFFGQGTRLTVV.